These T cell receptor beta chains were read from a single sample in a study of cytomegalovirus exposure and HLA in healthy donors. Measured with immunoSEQ multiplex PCR; TCRdb has only the in-frame clones, and not every one. The sample has fewer than 130,000 clones, 65% to 80% seen once. Specimen: PBMCs. The origin of the receptors is a woman aged 40-49 years in good health and CMV-seronegative. CDR3s leave out the opening cysteine and the closing phenylalanine or tryptophan.

j_call cdr3_length v_call cdr3_aa
TRBJ1-2 14 TRBV6-5 ASSYGDRGRVGGYT
TRBJ2-7 12 TRBV5-1 ASSPFEITYEQY
TRBJ1-5 12 TRBV7-9 SSSPGARDQPQH
TRBJ2-5 12 TRBV9 ASSRGQGPWGQY
TRBJ2-5 14 TRBV7-2 ASSSSTSGDQETQY
TRBJ2-1 11 TRBV10-1 ASSENGENEQF
TRBJ2-7 13 TRBV4-1 ASSQEGQGFYEQY
TRBJ2-1 13 TRBV9 ASSARQGAKDEQF
TRBJ2-4 12 TRBV7-9 ASSLGTGVNIQY
TRBJ1-2 14 TRBV28 ASSWSPVRANYGYT
TRBJ1-5 14 TRBV4-1 ASSQGRQGRNQPQH
TRBJ2-3 9 TRBV7-9 AGEGTDTQY
TRBJ2-4 13 TRBV5-4 ASSQGGEAKNIQY
TRBJ1-4 12 TRBV5-4 ASSLEAANEKLF
TRBJ1-3 14 TRBV28 ASSFQGAGDGNTIY
TRBJ2-1 14 TRBV11-3 ASSSPEAGSYNEQF
TRBJ2-1 12 TRBV7-9 ASSLGQKGDEQF
TRBJ1-5 13 TRBV6-6 ASTKFRDTNQPQH
TRBJ2-3 13 TRBV11-1 ASSFRPGGTDTQY
TRBJ1-1 11 TRBV7-9 ASSLPVELEAF
TRBJ2-7 14 TRBV19 ASSTIPGQGRYEQY
TRBJ2-7 14 TRBV7-9 ASSSTGTGGFYEQY
TRBJ2-7 13 TRBV2 ASSEGGFRGYEQY
TRBJ2-7 14 TRBV28 ATSLLPGLGSYEQY
TRBJ2-1 12 TRBV4-1 ASSELGGHPEQF
TRBJ1-2 12 TRBV2 ASSLQGADYGYT
TRBJ2-3 15 TRBV7-2 ASSSPTSGGASDTQY
TRBJ1-4 11 TRBV28 ASRHQTGTKLF
TRBJ2-5 14 TRBV5-1 ASSRGTRGLQETQY
TRBJ1-5 14 TRBV4-2 ASSQRDRGDNQPQH
TRBJ1-2 13 TRBV15 ATSRDLDRHNGYT
TRBJ2-7 13 TRBV19 ASSISQRGGYEQY
TRBJ1-1 12 TRBV2 ASSDLGGRTEAF
TRBJ2-7 11 TRBV6-1 ASSGGRVYEQY
TRBJ2-3 12 TRBV9 ASSTVLNTDTQY
TRBJ1-5 13 TRBV4-3 ASSQGLVGNQPQH
TRBJ2-7 21 TRBV12-5 ASGAADPILRTSGSEYSYEQY